A selection of T cell receptor beta chains follows, all from one sample in a study of long-term antiretroviral therapy in people with HIV. Profiled with immunoSEQ multiplex PCR; TCRdb holds only in-frame clones, not every one. The sample lists 19,000 or so clones, 80% to 85% occurring once. The sequenced sample was unsorted PBMCs, obtained 0.3 years before starting antiretroviral therapy. The receptors come from a man over 45 with HIV. Both conserved end residues are part of each CDR3. D genes are given only for firm matches. Clone size, where shown, is once, few, many, or a class for clones that have expanded.

v_call	d_call	clone_size	j_call	cdr3_nt	cdr3_aa
TRBV7-9	NA	NA	TRBJ1-2	TGTGCCAGCAGTTTTTCGGGACACCCGGATGGCTACACCTTC	CASSFSGHPDGYTF
TRBV27	NA	NA	TRBJ2-1	TGTGCCAGCAGTTTAGGGGGATCCTACAATGAGCAGTTCTTC	CASSLGGSYNEQFF
TRBV7-9	NA	NA	TRBJ2-7	TGTGCCAGCAGCTTGGGGACCGGCAGCCGTCAGGAGAAGCAGTACTTC	CASSLGTGSRQEKQYF
TRBV10-3	TRBD1	few	TRBJ2-7	TGTGCCATCAGTCGAGGACAGGGACCCTACGAGCAGTACTTC	CAISRGQGPYEQYF
TRBV10-3	TRBD1	NA	TRBJ2-7	TGTGCCATAGGACAGGGAGGCATAAGCGTCTACGAGCAGTACTTC	CAIGQGGISVYEQYF
TRBV30	TRBD1	NA	TRBJ1-2	TGTGCCTGCAGGGGGACCGGCTACACCTTC	CACRGTGYTF
TRBV10-2	NA	NA	TRBJ2-1	TGCGCCAGCAGTGAGTGGGGTAGCGGCACTGATGAGCAGTTCTTC	CASSEWGSGTDEQFF
TRBV9	TRBD2	NA	TRBJ2-1	TGTGCCAGCAGCGTACATGGGACTAGAAATGAGCAGTTCTTC	CASSVHGTRNEQFF
TRBV6-5	TRBD2	NA	TRBJ2-3	TGTGCCAGCAGTTTGGGACTAGGGGGCACAGATACGCAGTATTTT	CASSLGLGGTDTQYF
TRBV4-3	TRBD1	NA	TRBJ2-7	TGCGCCAGCAGCCAATTTCCCCAGGGGGCGCTTTCTACGGAGCAGTACTTC	CASSQFPQGALSTEQYF
TRBV11-2	NA	NA	TRBJ1-1	TGTGCCAGCAGCTTCTATTTGGTCGGCCCTTCGGGGGACACTGAAGCTTTCTTT	CASSFYLVGPSGDTEAFF
TRBV18	NA	NA	TRBJ2-7	TGTGCCAGCTCACCGGGGACCTCCTACGAGCAGTACTTC	CASSPGTSYEQYF
TRBV10-3	TRBD1	NA	TRBJ1-5	TGTGCCATCAGTGCAGGGACAGGGGTCCAGCCCCAGCATTTT	CAISAGTGVQPQHF
TRBV30	NA	NA	TRBJ2-1	TGTGCCTGGAGTGTACATGACGCCTCCTACAATGAGCAGTTCTTC	CAWSVHDASYNEQFF
TRBV10-3	NA	NA	TRBJ2-2	TGTGCCATCACTATGAACACCGGGGAGCTGTTTTTT	CAITMNTGELFF
TRBV11-2	NA	NA	TRBJ2-3	TGTGCCAGCACCCTGGCCGCTAGCACAGATACGCAGTATTTT	CASTLAASTDTQYF